Listed below are T cell receptor beta chains from one sample, sequenced in a study of blood T cell repertoires in COVID-19. Here immunoSEQ multiplex PCR was the method, and the copy in TCRdb shows in-frame clones only, minus some. Of 140,000 to 150,000 clones in the sample, just under 85% were seen once. The sample comprised peripheral blood. The receptors here all came from a middle-aged woman with active or convalescent COVID-19. CDR3s include the opening cysteine and the closing phenylalanine or tryptophan. Each record gives: CDR3 protein, CDR3 DNA, clone size, CDR3 length, J gene, D gene, V gene. The D gene is left open where the match is weak. Clone size appears in some rows only: once, few, many, or a class for an expanded clone.

cdr3_aa: CACRIRGLKFF
cdr3_nt: TGTGCCTGCCGAATCCGGGGGTTAAAGTTCTTC
clone_size: .
cdr3_length: 11
j_call: TRBJ2-1
d_call: .
v_call: TRBV30

cdr3_aa: CASKKRGTSSYNEQFF
cdr3_nt: TGTGCCAGCAAGAAGCGGGGGACGAGCTCCTACAATGAGCAGTTCTTC
clone_size: .
cdr3_length: 16
j_call: TRBJ2-1
d_call: TRBD2
v_call: TRBV28

cdr3_aa: CASSPIPGRGGTEAFF
cdr3_nt: TGTGCCAGTAGTCCCATCCCAGGCAGGGGAGGGACTGAAGCTTTCTTT
clone_size: .
cdr3_length: 16
j_call: TRBJ1-1
d_call: .
v_call: TRBV19

cdr3_aa: CASSPRVGGTEAFF
cdr3_nt: TGTGCCAGCTCACCCCGGGTAGGGGGCACTGAAGCTTTCTTT
clone_size: .
cdr3_length: 14
j_call: TRBJ1-1
d_call: .
v_call: TRBV18

cdr3_aa: CASSFSRDWWGGYTF
cdr3_nt: TGTGCCAGCAGCTTTAGCAGGGACTGGTGGGGTGGCTACACCTTC
clone_size: once
cdr3_length: 15
j_call: TRBJ1-2
d_call: .
v_call: TRBV7-9

cdr3_aa: CSASGAGYGYTF
cdr3_nt: TGCAGTGCTAGTGGGGCAGGCTATGGCTACACCTTC
clone_size: .
cdr3_length: 12
j_call: TRBJ1-2
d_call: .
v_call: TRBV20-1

cdr3_aa: CASTPTTGDHYGYTF
cdr3_nt: TGTGCCAGCACCCCGACGACAGGGGACCACTATGGCTACACCTTC
clone_size: .
cdr3_length: 15
j_call: TRBJ1-2
d_call: TRBD1
v_call: TRBV6-5

cdr3_aa: CASSFRQGNSPLHF
cdr3_nt: TGTGCCAGCAGCTTCCGACAGGGTAATTCACCCCTCCACTTT
clone_size: .
cdr3_length: 14
j_call: TRBJ1-6
d_call: TRBD1
v_call: TRBV11-2

cdr3_aa: CAWGRGGSYEQYF
cdr3_nt: TGTGCCTGGGGAAGAGGGGGAAGTTACGAGCAGTACTTC
clone_size: .
cdr3_length: 13
j_call: TRBJ2-7
d_call: .
v_call: TRBV30

cdr3_aa: CASALAGGWFF
cdr3_nt: TGCGCCAGCGCACTAGCGGGGGGCTGGTTCTTC
clone_size: .
cdr3_length: 11
j_call: TRBJ2-1
d_call: TRBD2
v_call: TRBV10-2

cdr3_aa: CASSTRTGKAEAFF
cdr3_nt: TGTGCCAGTAGTACCCGGACAGGGAAGGCTGAAGCTTTCTTT
clone_size: few
cdr3_length: 14
j_call: TRBJ1-1
d_call: TRBD1
v_call: TRBV19

cdr3_aa: CASSVLAGVGDTQYF
cdr3_nt: TGTGCCAGCAGTGTTCTAGCGGGAGTCGGAGATACGCAGTATTTT
clone_size: .
cdr3_length: 15
j_call: TRBJ2-3
d_call: TRBD2
v_call: TRBV6-2/TRBV6-3

cdr3_aa: CASSYYSGRGDEQYF
cdr3_nt: TGTGCCAGCAGTTACTACAGCGGGAGGGGCGACGAGCAGTACTTC
clone_size: .
cdr3_length: 15
j_call: TRBJ2-7
d_call: TRBD2
v_call: TRBV6-2/TRBV6-3

cdr3_aa: CASSSGQPNTEAFF
cdr3_nt: TGCGCCAGCAGCTCTGGACAGCCGAACACTGAAGCTTTCTTT
clone_size: .
cdr3_length: 14
j_call: TRBJ1-1
d_call: .
v_call: TRBV5-1

cdr3_aa: CASSFGPPKGQYF
cdr3_nt: TGTGCCAGCAGCTTTGGGCCACCAAAAGGGCAGTACTTC
clone_size: .
cdr3_length: 13
j_call: TRBJ2-7
d_call: .
v_call: TRBV5-6

cdr3_aa: CASSHRGRDTEAFF
cdr3_nt: TGTGCCAGCAGCCACAGGGGTAGGGACACTGAAGCTTTCTTT
clone_size: .
cdr3_length: 14
j_call: TRBJ1-1
d_call: TRBD1
v_call: TRBV7-9

cdr3_aa: CASSPGQGWYEQFF
cdr3_nt: TGCGCCAGCAGCCCGGGACAGGGGTGGTATGAGCAGTTCTTC
clone_size: .
cdr3_length: 14
j_call: TRBJ2-1
d_call: TRBD1
v_call: TRBV5-1

cdr3_aa: CASSPRSGVVPGELFF
cdr3_nt: TGTGCCAGCAGTCCCCGCTCAGGGGTTGTACCCGGGGAGCTGTTTTTT
clone_size: few
cdr3_length: 16
j_call: TRBJ2-2
d_call: .
v_call: TRBV27

cdr3_aa: CASSPGTPYNEQFF
cdr3_nt: TGCGCCAGCAGCCCCGGGACACCTTACAATGAGCAGTTCTTC
clone_size: .
cdr3_length: 14
j_call: TRBJ2-1
d_call: .
v_call: TRBV4-3

cdr3_aa: CASSLGPSNTEAFF
cdr3_nt: TGTGCCAGCAGCTTAGGGCCCAGTAACACTGAAGCTTTCTTT
clone_size: .
cdr3_length: 14
j_call: TRBJ1-1
d_call: .
v_call: TRBV7-9

cdr3_aa: CASSFARGAANVLTF
cdr3_nt: TGTGCCAGCAGCTTTGCGCGGGGGGCGGCCAACGTCCTGACTTTC
clone_size: .
cdr3_length: 15
j_call: TRBJ2-6
d_call: TRBD2
v_call: TRBV7-2

cdr3_aa: CASSAGVGRGNNEQFF
cdr3_nt: TGTGCCAGCAGCGCGGGCGTGGGGCGGGGGAACAATGAGCAGTTCTTC
clone_size: few
cdr3_length: 16
j_call: TRBJ2-1
d_call: TRBD2
v_call: TRBV11-3

cdr3_aa: CASSLGGGATNEKLFF
cdr3_nt: TGTGCCAGCAGCTTGGGAGGGGGGGCAACTAATGAAAAACTGTTTTTT
clone_size: once
cdr3_length: 16
j_call: TRBJ1-4
d_call: .
v_call: TRBV5-4

cdr3_aa: CASSVTGTENTEAFF
cdr3_nt: TGTGCCAGCAGCGTAACCGGGACAGAGAACACTGAAGCTTTCTTT
clone_size: .
cdr3_length: 15
j_call: TRBJ1-1
d_call: TRBD1
v_call: TRBV9

cdr3_aa: CASSSGGAGNQPQHF
cdr3_nt: TGTGCCAGTAGTTCCGGGGGGGCTGGGAATCAGCCCCAGCATTTT
clone_size: .
cdr3_length: 15
j_call: TRBJ1-5
d_call: .
v_call: TRBV19

cdr3_aa: CASSQDRVAGPTYEQYF
cdr3_nt: TGCGCCAGCAGCCAAGATCGTGTAGCGGGTCCTACCTACGAGCAGTACTTC
clone_size: once
cdr3_length: 17
j_call: TRBJ2-7
d_call: TRBD2
v_call: TRBV4-3

cdr3_aa: CASSGLAGGPGTQYF
cdr3_nt: TGTGCCAGCAGCGGCCTAGCGGGAGGGCCGGGTACGCAGTATTTT
clone_size: .
cdr3_length: 15
j_call: TRBJ2-3
d_call: TRBD2
v_call: TRBV11-2

cdr3_aa: CASSDPPGFVYEQYF
cdr3_nt: TGCGCCAGCAGTGACCCTCCGGGGTTTGTCTACGAGCAGTACTTC
clone_size: .
cdr3_length: 15
j_call: TRBJ2-7
d_call: .
v_call: TRBV10-2

cdr3_aa: CASRARGANGPDYGYTF
cdr3_nt: TGTGCCAGCAGAGCCAGGGGCGCGAACGGTCCCGACTATGGCTACACCTTC
clone_size: few
cdr3_length: 17
j_call: TRBJ1-2
d_call: .
v_call: TRBV2

cdr3_aa: CASSYKRFNYGYTF
cdr3_nt: TGTGCCAGCAGTTACAAGAGATTTAACTATGGCTACACCTTC
clone_size: .
cdr3_length: 14
j_call: TRBJ1-2
d_call: .
v_call: TRBV6-5

cdr3_aa: CALGQGNTGELFF
cdr3_nt: TGTGCTTTGGGACAGGGGAACACCGGGGAGCTGTTTTTT
clone_size: .
cdr3_length: 13
j_call: TRBJ2-2
d_call: TRBD1
v_call: TRBV7-7

cdr3_aa: CAWSEGTDPYEQYF
cdr3_nt: TGTGCCTGGAGTGAGGGGACAGACCCCTACGAGCAGTACTTC
clone_size: .
cdr3_length: 14
j_call: TRBJ2-7
d_call: TRBD1
v_call: TRBV30

cdr3_aa: CASSLSFGPKGFRSRRNQPQHF
cdr3_nt: TGTGCCAGCAGTTTAAGTTTTGGTCCCAAGGGTTTCAGGTCTCGGAGGAATCAGCCCCAGCATTTT
clone_size: .
cdr3_length: 22
j_call: TRBJ1-5
d_call: .
v_call: TRBV28

cdr3_aa: CASSDERTGYTEAFF
cdr3_nt: TGTGCCAGCAGTGATGAAAGGACAGGGTATACTGAAGCTTTCTTT
clone_size: .
cdr3_length: 15
j_call: TRBJ1-1
d_call: TRBD1
v_call: TRBV2

cdr3_aa: CASSMELAGRLELFF
cdr3_nt: TGTGCCAGTAGTATGGAGCTAGCGGGGAGGCTGGAGCTGTTTTTT
clone_size: once
cdr3_length: 15
j_call: TRBJ2-2
d_call: TRBD2
v_call: TRBV19

cdr3_aa: CASSQDPRGSDGYTF
cdr3_nt: TGCGCCAGCAGCCAAGATCCCAGGGGGTCGGACGGCTACACCTTC
clone_size: .
cdr3_length: 15
j_call: TRBJ1-2
d_call: TRBD1
v_call: TRBV4-1

cdr3_aa: CASSVASGGNEKLFF
cdr3_nt: TGTGCCAGCAGCGTAGCTTCAGGGGGCAATGAAAAACTGTTTTTT
clone_size: .
cdr3_length: 15
j_call: TRBJ1-4
d_call: TRBD1
v_call: TRBV9

cdr3_aa: CASSGGQTYNEQFF
cdr3_nt: TGCGCCAGCAGCGGGGGACAGACCTACAATGAGCAGTTCTTC
clone_size: .
cdr3_length: 14
j_call: TRBJ2-1
d_call: TRBD1
v_call: TRBV5-1

cdr3_aa: CASSFGQVNSPLHF
cdr3_nt: TGTGCCAGCAGTTTCGGACAGGTCAATTCACCCCTCCACTTT
clone_size: .
cdr3_length: 14
j_call: TRBJ1-6
d_call: TRBD1
v_call: TRBV27

cdr3_aa: CASSYTPGNTEAFF
cdr3_nt: TGTGCCAGCAGTTACACCCCAGGGAACACTGAAGCTTTCTTT
clone_size: .
cdr3_length: 14
j_call: TRBJ1-1
d_call: .
v_call: TRBV27

cdr3_aa: CATYSIRGPSGSYEQYF
cdr3_nt: TGTGCCACCTACTCGATTAGGGGGCCCAGCGGGAGCTACGAGCAGTACTTC
clone_size: .
cdr3_length: 17
j_call: TRBJ2-7
d_call: .
v_call: TRBV28

cdr3_aa: CASSPPDSVYGYTF
cdr3_nt: TGCGCCAGCAGCCCGCCGGACAGTGTCTATGGCTACACCTTC
clone_size: .
cdr3_length: 14
j_call: TRBJ1-2
d_call: .
v_call: TRBV4-3

cdr3_aa: CASSQDVVRGVYGYTF
cdr3_nt: TGTGCCAGCAGCCAAGATGTCGTCAGGGGAGTCTATGGCTACACCTTC
clone_size: .
cdr3_length: 16
j_call: TRBJ1-2
d_call: .
v_call: TRBV3-1/TRBV3-2

cdr3_aa: CASSPQGDYGYTF
cdr3_nt: TGTGCCAGCTCACCCCAGGGGGACTATGGCTACACCTTC
clone_size: .
cdr3_length: 13
j_call: TRBJ1-2
d_call: TRBD1
v_call: TRBV18

cdr3_aa: CASSEGIAGDGETQYF
cdr3_nt: TGTGCCAGCAGCGAGGGGATAGCGGGAGACGGGGAGACCCAGTACTTC
clone_size: once
cdr3_length: 16
j_call: TRBJ2-5
d_call: TRBD2
v_call: TRBV28

cdr3_aa: CASSGSGMGYNEQFF
cdr3_nt: TGTGCCAGCAGCGGTTCAGGGATGGGCTACAATGAGCAGTTCTTC
clone_size: .
cdr3_length: 15
j_call: TRBJ2-1
d_call: .
v_call: TRBV11-2

cdr3_aa: CASSTYGTGGDQPQHF
cdr3_nt: TGTGCCAGCAGTACCTACGGGACAGGGGGAGATCAGCCCCAGCATTTT
clone_size: .
cdr3_length: 16
j_call: TRBJ1-5
d_call: TRBD1
v_call: TRBV6-2/TRBV6-3

cdr3_aa: CASSRQPAYEQYF
cdr3_nt: TGTGCCAGCAGCCGACAGCCTGCCTACGAGCAGTACTTC
clone_size: once
cdr3_length: 13
j_call: TRBJ2-7
d_call: .
v_call: TRBV11-2

cdr3_aa: CASSWGDYSSYEQYF
cdr3_nt: TGTGCCAGCAGTTGGGGAGACTACAGCTCCTACGAGCAGTACTTC
clone_size: .
cdr3_length: 15
j_call: TRBJ2-7
d_call: .
v_call: TRBV28

cdr3_aa: CASSSVQTGEETQYF
cdr3_nt: TGTGCCAGCAGTTCGGTTCAGACAGGAGAAGAGACCCAGTACTTC
clone_size: .
cdr3_length: 15
j_call: TRBJ2-5
d_call: .
v_call: TRBV28

cdr3_aa: CASSFPDRGPRGYTF
cdr3_nt: TGTGCCAGCAGTTTCCCGGACAGGGGGCCGCGGGGCTACACCTTC
clone_size: .
cdr3_length: 15
j_call: TRBJ1-2
d_call: TRBD1
v_call: TRBV28

cdr3_aa: CASGYRADGYTF
cdr3_nt: TGTGCTAGTGGTTACAGGGCGGATGGCTACACCTTC
clone_size: many
cdr3_length: 12
j_call: TRBJ1-2
d_call: .
v_call: TRBV12-5

cdr3_aa: CASSPPYYWTGREDTGELFF
cdr3_nt: TGTGCCAGCTCACCGCCTTACTATTGGACAGGGCGGGAAGACACCGGGGAGCTGTTTTTT
clone_size: .
cdr3_length: 20
j_call: TRBJ2-2
d_call: TRBD1
v_call: TRBV18

cdr3_aa: CASSWGTGNEAFF
cdr3_nt: TGTGCCAGCAGCTGGGGGACAGGGAATGAAGCTTTCTTT
clone_size: .
cdr3_length: 13
j_call: TRBJ1-1
d_call: TRBD1
v_call: TRBV5-6